Listed here is a single T cell receptor (beta chain). The antigen is unknown. Sequenced by immunoSEQ multiplex PCR; TCRdb stores in-frame clones only, minus some. Here the sample spans fewer than 45,000 clones, over 55% being singletons. This sample is drawn from a study of cytotoxic CD8 clonotypes in ibrutinib-treated CLL. On the study more broadly: The subjects consisted of approximately twelve relapsed/refractory and fewer than 16 treatment-naive individuals, with approximately 18 IGHV unmutated. Study observations and caveats: Treatment left the uncommon public clonotypes either contracted or stable in frequency.

The CDR3 runs 13 residues. CDR1 is LGHNA, CDR2 YNFKEQ, per germline. The genes are TRBV4-2 and TRBJ1-3; D is unclear. This sample comprised PBMCs, obtained at disease progression, from a patient treated with ibrutinib. This sequence was found in a human donor with chronic lymphocytic leukemia. The CDR3 loop reads CQPGGSDGNTIYF. In nucleotides, the CDR3 is TGTCAACCCGGAGGGTCTGATGGAAACACCATATATTTT.